These 32 T cell receptor beta chains came from one sample sequenced in a study of tumor and adjacent non-tumor tissue in lung cancer. The template was RNA from unsorted bulk tissue. The normal lung tissue was taken more than 3 cm from the tumor edge. Three rounds of nested PCR, following a modified ARM-PCR protocol, produced the TCRbeta library. Via MiXCR, TCRdb re-called the multiplex PCR reads, giving one row per CDR3 protein. The sample carries 45,000 to 65,000 distinct CDR3 sequences, about 70% recorded once. Sequencing was done on a sample of distant non-tumor lung tissue. All receptors derive from an older woman with non-small cell lung cancer.

This clonotype is medium-sized (0.01 to 0.1%). V and J are TRBV6-1 and TRBJ1-3; no reliable D call. Trimming shortened V by 5 bases and J by 3 bases, and 14 bases separated the two germline ends. Germline values: CDR1 MNHNS, CDR2 SASEGT. The CDR3 sequence is 15 residues long. This CDR3 is CASSRGPTGGNTIYF. Here the CDR3 DNA reads TGTGCCAGCAGTCGCGGACCAACTGGTGGAAACACCATATATTTT.

With respect to this clonotype: This sequence may be a read error, since a much larger clone differs from it by one base. The gene calls are TRBV5-1 and TRBJ2-1; TRBD2 agrees at 16 bases. This CDR3 contains 16 residues. Germline CDR1 is SGHRS and CDR2 is YFSETQ. The V gene end was trimmed by 8 bases and the J gene end by 12 bases; junction bases not matched to a gene: 14. The CDR3 is CASKGTSGGALDGQFF. The DNA of the CDR3 is TGCGCCAGTAAGGGGACTAGCGGGGGGGCCCTGGATGGGCAGTTCTTC.

With regard to this clonotype: The CDR3 does not close with the conserved phenylalanine or tryptophan, likely indicating a read error. The DNA is omitted, as the CDR3 cannot be located on it reliably, and the CDR3 follows TCRdb's listing. This sequence joins TRBV12-3 or TRBV12-4 and TRBJ2-7; the D segment call TRBD1 is taken from the table without a DNA check. Ends included, the CDR3 has 14 residues. CDR3: CATRIQGYSYEQYL.

On this clonotype itself: No conserved phenylalanine or tryptophan is present at the end of the CDR3, so a read error is the likely explanation. V and J are TRBV6-2 or TRBV6-3 and TRBJ1-1; D ambiguous. The CDR3 extends over 15 amino acids. CDR1 MNHEY and CDR2 SVGEGT come from the germline V gene. DNA for the CDR3: TGTGCCAGTAGTTACGGGCGGGCTACGAACACTGAAGCTTTCCTT. Amino acid sequence: CASSYGRATNTEAFL.

The chain combines TRBV4-3 with TRBJ2-7; a possible D gene is TRBD1 (6 bases). Trimming removed 0 bases at V and 6 bases at J, with 15 bases between. Germline V gives CDR1 LGHNA, CDR2 YSLEER. There are 15 residues in the CDR3. CDR3 DNA sequence: TGCGCCAGCAGCCAAGACCAGTTCAGGGGCCCCGAGCAGTACTTC. This encodes CASSQDQFRGPEQYF.

Comment on this clonotype: A junction boundary mismatches the germline segment, possibly from a read error. The chain uses TRBV12-3 or TRBV12-4 and TRBJ2-2; D possibly corresponds to TRBD2 (6 bases). This CDR3 comprises 12 residues. The CDR3 region is CATSFVGGELLF. Here the CDR3 DNA reads TGTGCCACCAGTTTTGTGGGCGGGGAGCTGTTATTT.

As to this clonotype: Relative to the germline gene, one junction end is altered; a read error may explain this. The rearrangement links TRBV12-3 or TRBV12-4 to TRBJ1-6; a possible D gene is TRBD1 (5 bases). The CDR3 runs 15 residues. This CDR3 is CASIAGGGGGSPFHF. The CDR3 DNA reads as TGTGCCAGCATTGCCGGCGGGGGAGGTGGTTCACCCTTCCACTTT.

The chain carries TRBV20-1 and TRBJ2-3, with unresolved D. CDR3 size: 14 residues. Trimming pared 6 bases from V and 6 bases from J, leaving 19 bases between. Germline V gene data show CDR1 as DFQATT and CDR2 as SNEGSKA (reference sequence). The CDR3 coding sequence is TGCAGTGCCGCTGCTCGTGAGGCGGTGGATACGCAGTATTTT. Translated: CSAAAREAVDTQYF.

For this clonotype: Germline and junction disagree at one end, which may indicate a read error. The gene calls are TRBV4-3 and TRBJ2-3; TRBD2 matches at 9 bases. Germline-derived CDR1 and CDR2 are LGHNA and YSLEER. CDR3 size: 15 residues. The DNA of the CDR3 is TGCGTCAACAGCCAAGGGACTAGCAGGGCAGATACCCAGTATTTT. Amino acid sequence: CVNSQGTSRADTQYF.

Regarding this clonotype: One junction end does not reproduce the germline sequence, and a read error may be involved. The rearrangement joins TRBV11-3 to TRBJ1-1, with D perhaps matching TRBD1 (5 bases). Looked up from germline, CDR1 is SGHNT and CDR2 is YENEEA. The CDR3 has 13 amino acids. CDR3 in amino acids: CANRSDGNNEAFF. CDR3 coding DNA: TGTGCCAACAGGTCGGACGGTAACAATGAAGCTTTCTTT.

The rearrangement uses TRBV6-5 and TRBJ2-2; TRBD1 matches at 10 bases. The CDR3 is made up of 17 amino acids. Per germline, CDR1 MNHEY and CDR2 SVGAGI. The V and J ends lost 2 bases and 5 bases, in that order; junction bases with no gene match: 8. CDR3 nucleotides: TGTGCCAGCAGTTACAAGACAGGGGGCGGAAATACCGGGGAGCTGTTTTTT. Its translation: CASSYKTGGGNTGELFF.

This rearrangement joins TRBV6-7 to TRBJ1-1, with 10 bases aligning to TRBD1. TRBV6-7 is an open reading frame whose function is uncertain. V lost 10 bases, J lost 7 bases, and 21 bases stayed unmatched. The CDR3 sequence is 17 residues long. CDR3 nucleotides: TGTGCCATGACCCGAGGACAGGGGGTGAACAGCGACATTGAAGCTTTCTTT. Amino acids: CAMTRGQGVNSDIEAFF.

The chain has TRBV5-5 and TRBJ1-5, with 7 bases lining up with TRBD1. CDR3 size: 17 residues. The V segment lost 0 bases and the J segment 11 bases; nucleotides outside the gene matches: 17. CDR1 SGHKS and CDR2 YYEKEE come from the germline V gene (reference sequence). CDR3 amino acids: CASSLGSGQGVNQTQHF. Written as DNA, the CDR3 is TGTGCCAGCAGCTTGGGATCAGGGCAGGGGGTAAATCAAACCCAGCATTTT. The full variable domain, in which reference TRBV5-5 and TRBJ1-5 provide the parts outside the CDR3, is DAGVTQSPTHLIKTRGQQVTLRCSPISGHKSVSWYQQVLGQGPQFIFQYYEKEERGRGNFPDRFSARQFPNYSSELNVNALLLGDSALYLCASSLGSGQGVNQTQHFGDGTRLSIL.

About this clonotype itself: The conserved closing phenylalanine or tryptophan is absent in this CDR3, likely reflecting a read error. The chain recombines TRBV4-3 with TRBJ1-1; 8 bases align to TRBD1. The germline V gene has CDR1 LGHNA and CDR2 YSLEER. The CDR3 loop spans 16 amino acids. J gave up 7 bases and V 7 bases, and 17 bases lay outside the gene matches. The CDR3 here is CASNPRRTGYGIEAFS. CDR3 nucleotides: TGCGCCAGCAATCCACGAAGGACAGGGTATGGCATTGAAGCTTTCTCT.

Concerning this clonotype: A junction end diverges from the germline sequence, so it may reflect a read error. CDR3 nucleotide sequence: TGTGCCAACAGCTCGGCTCAGGACAGGGGAGTCACAGATACGCAGTATTTT. Translated: CANSSAQDRGVTDTQYF. The chain links TRBV5-4 to TRBJ2-3; 9 bases align to TRBD1. The CDR3 totals 17 residues. The germline gives CDR1 SGHNT, CDR2 YYREEE (reference sequence).

This CDR3 reads CASSQLDGGSSEQYF. The CDR3 DNA sequence: TGTGCCAGCAGCCAACTCGATGGCGGAAGTAGCGAGCAGTACTTC. The chain couples TRBV4-2 to TRBJ2-7; D remains unclear. The CDR3 extends over 15 amino acids. Trimming took 2 bases from V and 6 from J, leaving 17 bases between them. Germline CDR1 and CDR2: LGHNA and YNFKEQ.

Details on this clonotype: A junction boundary mismatches the germline segment, possibly from a read error. The V gene is TRBV4-3, the J gene TRBJ1-2; D ambiguous. This CDR3 region has 14 residues. Germline assignment: CDR1 LGHNA and CDR2 YSLEER. The CDR3 coding sequence is TGCGTCAGCAGCCAGTTAGGACGGGGAGATGGCTACACCTTC. Its protein is CVSSQLGRGDGYTF.

This clonotype appeared many times. V and J are TRBV10-3 and TRBJ2-6; D perhaps matches TRBD1 (5 bases). The CDR3 has 16 amino acids. The V gene lost 0 bases and the J gene lost 2 bases, with 8 bases spanning the gap. Germline V gene sequence: CDR1 ENHRY, CDR2 SYGVKD. CDR3 nucleotides: TGTGCCATCAGTGAGTCAGCAGGGACTGGGGCCAACGTCCTGACTTTC. Translated, it gives CAISESAGTGANVLTF.

Note on this clonotype: Just one base apart from a much larger clone, this may be a read error. The chain recombines TRBV7-9 with TRBJ2-1; tentative D call: TRBD2 (9 bases). Trimming took off 5 bases at V and 11 bases at J, with 37 bases between the two ends. Germline CDR1 is SEHNR and CDR2 is FQNEAQ (reference sequence). This CDR3 comprises 20 residues. CDR3 sequence (DNA): TGTGCCAGCAGCCCTTCACCGGGACAGGCTAGCGGGGTCGGAATTCATAAGCAGTTCTTC. Translating gives CASSPSPGQASGVGIHKQFF.

About this clonotype: An end of the junction does not agree with germline; a read error may underlie this. CDR3 sequence reads: CASSLGTTSSYEQYF. CDR3 sequence (DNA): TGTGCCAGCAGTTTAGGAACTACTAGCTCCTACGAGCAGTACTTC. This rearrangement joins TRBV11-3 to TRBJ2-7; perhaps TRBD2 as D (5 bases). This CDR3 contains 15 residues. CDR1 SGHNT and CDR2 YENEEA come from the germline V gene. The full variable domain, rest sourced from reference TRBV11-3 and TRBJ2-7, is EAGVVQSPRYKIIEKKQPVAFWCNPISGHNTLYWYLQNLGQGPELLIRYENEEAVDDSQLPKDRFSAERLKGVDSTLKIQPAELGDSAVYLCASSLGTTSSYEQYFGPGTRLTVT.

Worth noting for this clonotype: One junction end does not reproduce the germline sequence, and a read error may be involved. The chain couples TRBV28 to TRBJ1-1, with unresolved D. CDR1 is MDHEN, CDR2 SYDVKM, per germline. The CDR3 runs to 16 residues. CDR3 DNA: TGTACCAGCAGTTTCCCAATGACACGAACGAACACTGAAGCTTTCTTT. Protein sequence: CTSSFPMTRTNTEAFF.

About this clonotype itself: The junction departs from the called germline gene at one end, perhaps through a read error. The J gene is TRBJ2-1, the V gene TRBV4-3; possibly TRBD1 or TRBD2 for D (5 bases each). Germline values: CDR1 LGHNA, CDR2 YSLEER. The CDR3 is 16 amino acids. CDR3 sequence: CASSHGGRNLYNEQFF. CDR3 in DNA: TGCGCCAGCAGCCATGGGGGAAGGAATCTCTACAACGAGCAGTTCTTC.

Regarding this clonotype: No conserved phenylalanine or tryptophan ends this CDR3, so it is likely a read error. The CDR3 coding sequence is TGTGCCATCACTTTAGGTAGCGGCAAGTACAATGAGCAGTTCTTA. Its protein product is CAITLGSGKYNEQFL. The chain is built from TRBV10-3 and TRBJ2-1; possible D gene TRBD2, 6 bases. Germline V CDR1 and CDR2: ENHRY, SYGVKD. There are 15 residues in the CDR3. V was trimmed by 7 bases and J by 4 bases, leaving 17 bases between them.

In its sample, this clonotype was seen once. This sequence joins TRBV29-1 and TRBJ1-5, with D possibly matching TRBD1 (6 bases). The CDR3 contains 14 residues. The germline CDR1 and CDR2 sequences are SQVTM and ANQGSEA. The CDR3 region is CGSGDTRSGQPQHF. DNA for the CDR3: TGCGGCTCCGGGGACACTAGGAGCGGGCAGCCCCAGCATTTT.

J is TRBJ2-7 and V is TRBV20-1, with 8 bases that match TRBD2. Germline V gene lookup returns CDR1 DFQATT and CDR2 SNEGSKA (reference sequence). V shed 3 bases, J shed 7 bases, and the junction held 14 bases outside the gene matches. The CDR3 totals 15 residues. CDR3 in amino acids: CSASASFRGGREQYF. DNA of the CDR3: TGCAGTGCTAGTGCATCGTTTCGGGGGGGTAGAGAGCAGTACTTC.

The V gene is TRBV7-9, the J gene TRBJ2-7; D may be TRBD1 (6 bases). The germline V and J ends were trimmed by 8 bases and 0 bases, with 17 bases remaining between them. Germline V gene sequence: CDR1 SEHNR, CDR2 FQNEAQ (reference sequence). This CDR3 contains 15 residues. CDR3 bases: TGTGCCAGCTGTTTAGCAGGGGTCTTCTCCTACGAGCAGTACTTC. Amino acids: CASCLAGVFSYEQYF.

A note on this clonotype: A junction end diverges from the germline sequence, so it may reflect a read error. The chain combines TRBV11-2 with TRBJ2-2; TRBD1 agrees at 8 bases. Germline CDR1 reads SGHAT; CDR2 reads FQNNGV. The CDR3 has 15 residues. The CDR3 here is CAISLRQGAGGELFF. In nucleotides, the CDR3 is TGTGCCATCAGCTTACGTCAGGGGGCGGGCGGGGAGCTGTTTTTT. The variable domain in full, completed from reference TRBV11-2 and TRBJ2-2, reads EAGVAQSPRYKIIEKRQSVAFWCNPISGHATLYWYQQILGQGPKLLIQFQNNGVVDDSQLPKDRFSAERLKGVDSTLKIQPAKLEDSAVYLCAISLRQGAGGELFFGEGSRLTVL.

A word on this clonotype: At one of its ends the junction is not consistent with the germline gene, which may arise from a read error. The gene calls are TRBV29-1 and TRBJ2-1, with TRBD2 as a possible D gene (5 bases). Germline CDR1 and CDR2: SQVTM and ANQGSEA. CDR3 size: 9 residues. The CDR3 loop is CSVGDERFF. In DNA form, the CDR3 reads TGCAGCGTTGGGGATGAGCGGTTCTTT.

For this clonotype: The junction and the germline gene differ at one end; a read error may be behind it. The V call is TRBV6-2 or TRBV6-3, the J call TRBJ2-7; no firm D call. The CDR3 sequence is 15 residues long. In germline, CDR1 is MNHEY, CDR2 SVGEGT. In nucleotides, the CDR3 is TGTGCCAGCAGTTACTCTGACGGAACCACCTACGAGCAGCATTTC. This codes for CASSYSDGTTYEQHF.

This sequence joins TRBV7-9 and TRBJ1-1, with D uncertain. In germline, CDR1 is SEHNR, CDR2 FQNEAQ (reference sequence). CDR3 size: 12 residues. V lost 1 base and J lost 8, with 8 bases in between. CDR3 DNA: TGTGCCAGCAGCTTAGTCGGAGCAGAAGCTTTCTTT. Encoded protein: CASSLVGAEAFF.

This clonotype occurred a few times. Compared with germline, one end of the junction differs, possibly owing to a read error. The genes are TRBV11-2 and TRBJ2-2; D could derive from TRBD1 or TRBD2 (5 bases each). Germline lookup yields CDR1 SGHAT and CDR2 FQNNGV. This CDR3 is 16 amino acids long. Here the CDR3 DNA reads TGTGCCAGCAGCTTAGTATTGCCGGAGCACACCGGGGACCTGTTTTTT. Translating gives CASSLVLPEHTGDLFF. The whole variable domain, filled in from reference TRBV11-2 and TRBJ2-2, reads EAGVAQSPRYKIIEKRQSVAFWCNPISGHATLYWYQQILGQGPKLLIQFQNNGVVDDSQLPKDRFSAERLKGVDSTLKIQPAKLEDSAVYLCASSLVLPEHTGDLFFGEGSRLTVL.

About this clonotype: The CDR3 ends on some other residue instead of the conserved phenylalanine or tryptophan, so this is likely a read error. In DNA, the CDR3 is TGTGCCAGCAGTCTCGCTTCAGCGAGAGAGACCCAGTACCTC. It is translated as CASSLASARETQYL. The V gene is TRBV28, the J gene TRBJ2-5; D ambiguous. This CDR3 has 14 residues. Germline lookup yields CDR1 MDHEN and CDR2 SYDVKM. The V and J ends lost 5 bases and 4 bases respectively, with 14 bases between them.